This T cell receptor beta chain came from a study of blood T cell repertoires in COVID-19 (dated by TCRdb to the early 2020s). Regarding the complete study: The collaborator samples originated in the United States, Italy and Spain and spanned the acute and convalescent phases of COVID-19. The material from the prospective study consisted of cDNA or gDNA derived from T cells, B-cell-depleted T cells, or PBMCs. Where available, HLA class I and class II types were taken from metadata supplied by the sample provider and were not determined by assay-based typing. The repertoires were released in a freely available public database intended as a resource for research on the immune response to SARS-CoV-2. Subjects who had been exposed to COVID-19, were actively infected with it, or had recovered from it provided the deeply sampled blood TCRbeta repertoires that made up the dataset. The samples were drawn from two sources: the first 160 participants of the ongoing ImmuneRACE study, and 1,000 to 1,500 subjects contributed by 6 global collaborators. Sample metadata almost always included a de-identified subject ID, COVID-19 status, age in years and sex.

General study outcomes and caveats: How much clinical and demographic metadata was included differed by source and by participant, and the metadata was provided uncurated.

A second Seattle source provided samples from volunteer blood donors who had recovered from COVID-19. Each collaborating institution followed its own protocols to collect whole blood in K2EDTA tubes. For TCRbeta analysis, collaborator samples were shipped as frozen whole blood, as isolated PBMCs, or as DNA extracted from either sample type. The CDR3, from cysteine to phenylalanine, totals 12 residues. Kept here is only the CDR3 DNA, which spans 36 bases and is read in frame from base 1. Cut back by 4 bases and 12 bases, the V and J ends lie 11 bases apart. According to the germline V gene, CDR1 reads SGDLS and CDR2 reads YYNGEE. TCRbeta CDR3 regions were amplified from genomic DNA by means of the immunoSEQ Assay, a bias-controlled multiplex PCR. Regarding the original processing steps: The number of nucleated cells in each sample was estimated by amplification of reference gene primers within the assay. To quantify the absolute abundance of each unique TCRbeta CDR3 rearrangement, sequence reads were collapsed and filtered. For each sample, productive Simpson clonality was calculated as the square root of Simpson's diversity index across productive rearrangements. TCRdb re-hosts the immuneACCESS table, in-frame sequences only. Its copies lack some clones; in the studies checked, an unresolved V gene accounts for under half of them, and the cause for the rest is not known. The V and J calls and clone size come from that table; D and trimming were worked out from the DNA. The sample table holds just under 250,000 clones, of which about 86% were seen once. The ten largest clones take up about 2.9% of the sample.

Points on this clone: No antigen is known for it. Qualities for individual bases were not recorded, and no much larger clone is one base off.

The origin of this receptor is a woman in her twenties or thirties who had recovered from COVID-19. Here the chain combines TRBV9 and TRBJ1-6; the D gene cannot be resolved reliably. Sample: peripheral blood. The DNA reads as follows: TGTGCCAGCAGCCCGGATCGGGGACCCCTCCACTTT. The encoded protein is CASSPDRGPLHF.